A selection of T cell receptor beta chains follows, all from one sample in a study of blood T cell repertoires in COVID-19. This table comes from immunoSEQ multiplex PCR, and its TCRdb copy is limited to in-frame clones, with some not included. The sample has some 120,000 clones, more than 70% seen once; the top ten hold approximately 8%. The sequenced sample was peripheral blood. These receptors came from a human donor in a cohort sampled during active COVID-19. The CDR3 runs from the conserved cysteine through the conserved F or W. The D gene is left open where the match is weak. Clone size, where shown, is once, few, many, or a class for clones that have expanded.

v_call: TRBV6-1
j_call: TRBJ1-2
clone_size: -
d_call: -
cdr3_aa: CASSESEFPTANYGYTF
cdr3_nt: TGTGCCAGCAGTGAAAGCGAGTTTCCGACAGCTAACTATGGCTACACCTTC

v_call: TRBV2
j_call: TRBJ2-7
clone_size: few
d_call: TRBD2
cdr3_aa: CASSEDQSGGTYEQYF
cdr3_nt: TGTGCCAGCAGTGAGGATCAAAGCGGGGGAACCTACGAGCAGTACTTC

v_call: TRBV6-2/TRBV6-3
j_call: TRBJ2-1
clone_size: -
d_call: -
cdr3_aa: CASSSGTQYNEQFF
cdr3_nt: TGTGCCAGCAGCTCCGGGACACAATACAATGAGCAGTTCTTC

v_call: TRBV5-6
j_call: TRBJ2-7
clone_size: -
d_call: TRBD1
cdr3_aa: CASSHPTGTGGDEQYF
cdr3_nt: TGTGCCAGCAGCCACCCCACCGGGACAGGGGGCGACGAGCAGTACTTC

v_call: TRBV4-1
j_call: TRBJ1-2
clone_size: -
d_call: TRBD1
cdr3_aa: CASSGPDRGFYGYTF
cdr3_nt: TGCGCCAGCAGCGGCCCCGACAGGGGGTTCTATGGCTACACCTTC

v_call: TRBV28
j_call: TRBJ1-2
clone_size: -
d_call: TRBD1
cdr3_aa: CASSPTGTYGYTF
cdr3_nt: TGTGCCAGCAGTCCGACAGGGACATATGGCTACACCTTC

v_call: TRBV3-1/TRBV3-2
j_call: TRBJ1-1
clone_size: -
d_call: TRBD1
cdr3_aa: CASSPPGQGRTEAFF
cdr3_nt: TGTGCCAGCAGCCCCCCCGGACAGGGCAGGACTGAAGCTTTCTTT

v_call: TRBV11-2
j_call: TRBJ2-7
clone_size: -
d_call: TRBD2
cdr3_aa: CASSASGSYYEQYF
cdr3_nt: TGTGCCAGCAGCGCGAGCGGGAGCTACTACGAGCAGTACTTC

v_call: TRBV6-6
j_call: TRBJ1-2
clone_size: -
d_call: -
cdr3_aa: CASSYSRGLGGYTF
cdr3_nt: TGTGCCAGCAGTTACTCGAGAGGGTTGGGTGGCTACACCTTC

v_call: TRBV3-1/TRBV3-2
j_call: TRBJ2-1
clone_size: few
d_call: TRBD2
cdr3_aa: CASSLSGTTYNEQFF
cdr3_nt: TGTGCCAGCAGCTTGAGCGGGACTACGTACAATGAGCAGTTCTTC

v_call: TRBV13
j_call: TRBJ2-7
clone_size: -
d_call: TRBD2
cdr3_aa: CASSSKTSGGAEYEQYF
cdr3_nt: TGTGCCAGCAGCTCCAAGACTAGCGGGGGGGCTGAGTACGAGCAGTACTTC

v_call: TRBV4-2
j_call: TRBJ2-7
clone_size: -
d_call: TRBD2
cdr3_aa: CASSHSGEGSYEQYF
cdr3_nt: TGTGCCAGCAGCCACAGCGGGGAGGGGTCCTACGAGCAGTACTTC

v_call: TRBV7-6
j_call: TRBJ2-5
clone_size: -
d_call: -
cdr3_aa: CASSADVGTQYF
cdr3_nt: TGTGCCAGCAGCGCGGATGTGGGGACCCAGTACTTC

v_call: TRBV5-4
j_call: TRBJ1-1
clone_size: many
d_call: -
cdr3_aa: CASSTQMNTEAFF
cdr3_nt: TGTGCCAGCAGCACACAGATGAACACTGAAGCTTTCTTT

v_call: TRBV6-6
j_call: TRBJ2-1
clone_size: -
d_call: -
cdr3_aa: CASSPSYEQFF
cdr3_nt: TGTGCCAGCAGTCCCTCCTATGAGCAGTTCTTC

v_call: TRBV5-1
j_call: TRBJ1-1
clone_size: -
d_call: TRBD1
cdr3_aa: CASSLRQGESEAFF
cdr3_nt: TGCGCCAGCAGCTTGAGACAGGGGGAATCTGAAGCTTTCTTT

v_call: TRBV30
j_call: TRBJ1-2
clone_size: -
d_call: TRBD1
cdr3_aa: CAWSAGAGGFYGYTF
cdr3_nt: TGTGCCTGGAGTGCTGGCGCAGGGGGTTTCTATGGCTACACCTTC

v_call: TRBV6-5
j_call: TRBJ2-1
clone_size: -
d_call: TRBD2
cdr3_aa: CASRTGGEPYNEQFF
cdr3_nt: TGTGCCAGCAGGACGGGGGGGGAGCCCTACAATGAGCAGTTCTTC

v_call: TRBV7-9
j_call: TRBJ2-1
clone_size: -
d_call: -
cdr3_aa: CASSTTSGQKHSYNEQFF
cdr3_nt: TGTGCCAGCAGCACTACCTCCGGACAGAAACACTCCTACAATGAGCAGTTCTTC

v_call: TRBV7-9
j_call: TRBJ1-4
clone_size: -
d_call: -
cdr3_aa: CASSPGERLFF
cdr3_nt: TGTGCCAGCAGCCCCGGGGAAAGACTGTTTTTT

v_call: TRBV28
j_call: TRBJ1-5
clone_size: few
d_call: -
cdr3_aa: CASSEGGRNQPQHF
cdr3_nt: TGTGCCAGCAGTGAGGGAGGGAGGAATCAGCCCCAGCATTTT

v_call: TRBV27
j_call: TRBJ2-7
clone_size: -
d_call: -
cdr3_aa: CASSPGASHEQYF
cdr3_nt: TGTGCCAGCAGCCCGGGAGCTTCCCACGAGCAGTACTTC

v_call: TRBV7-9
j_call: TRBJ1-2
clone_size: once
d_call: TRBD1
cdr3_aa: CASSPDDRGPLYGYTF
cdr3_nt: TGTGCCAGCAGCCCAGATGACAGGGGCCCACTCTATGGCTACACCTTC

v_call: TRBV5-1
j_call: TRBJ2-4
clone_size: -
d_call: TRBD2
cdr3_aa: CASSSLAGGPNSDIQYF
cdr3_nt: TGCGCCAGCAGCTCGTTAGCGGGAGGGCCAAATTCAGACATTCAGTACTTC

v_call: TRBV7-8
j_call: TRBJ1-1
clone_size: few
d_call: TRBD1
cdr3_aa: CASSPTSPGQGNPAFF
cdr3_nt: TGTGCCAGCAGCCCCACTTCCCCGGGACAGGGGAATCCAGCTTTCTTT

v_call: TRBV4-1
j_call: TRBJ2-7
clone_size: -
d_call: -
cdr3_aa: CASSQDDSDSYEQYF
cdr3_nt: TGCGCCAGCAGCCAAGATGACAGTGACTCCTACGAGCAGTACTTC

v_call: TRBV7-9
j_call: TRBJ2-7
clone_size: -
d_call: TRBD1
cdr3_aa: CASSSTGQWYEQYF
cdr3_nt: TGTGCCAGCAGCTCGACGGGACAGTGGTACGAGCAGTACTTC

v_call: TRBV7-9
j_call: TRBJ1-1
clone_size: -
d_call: -
cdr3_aa: CASSLEDFTEAFF
cdr3_nt: TGTGCCAGCAGCTTGGAGGACTTCACTGAAGCTTTCTTT

v_call: TRBV7-2
j_call: TRBJ1-2
clone_size: -
d_call: -
cdr3_aa: CASSFRTVNYGYTF
cdr3_nt: TGTGCCAGCAGCTTTAGGACAGTTAACTATGGCTACACCTTC

v_call: TRBV6-5
j_call: TRBJ1-1
clone_size: -
d_call: -
cdr3_aa: CASTGGEPNTEAFF
cdr3_nt: TGTGCCAGCACCGGAGGGGAGCCGAACACTGAAGCTTTCTTT

v_call: TRBV15
j_call: TRBJ2-7
clone_size: -
d_call: TRBD1
cdr3_aa: CATSSQGATYEQYF
cdr3_nt: TGTGCCACCAGCAGTCAGGGGGCAACCTACGAGCAGTACTTC

v_call: TRBV6-6
j_call: TRBJ2-7
clone_size: once
d_call: TRBD1
cdr3_aa: CASSWDRGNEQYF
cdr3_nt: TGTGCCAGCAGTTGGGACAGGGGCAACGAGCAGTACTTC

v_call: TRBV7-2
j_call: TRBJ1-1
clone_size: few
d_call: TRBD1
cdr3_aa: CASSLDRPGYTEAFF
cdr3_nt: TGTGCCAGCAGCTTGGACAGGCCCGGTTACACTGAAGCTTTCTTT

v_call: TRBV24-1
j_call: TRBJ1-5
clone_size: -
d_call: -
cdr3_aa: CATSDRTLQPQHF
cdr3_nt: TGTGCCACCAGTGACCGGACACTTCAGCCCCAGCATTTT

v_call: TRBV30
j_call: TRBJ1-5
clone_size: -
d_call: -
cdr3_aa: CAWSTGAGQPQHF
cdr3_nt: TGTGCCTGGAGCACAGGTGCAGGTCAGCCCCAGCATTTT

v_call: TRBV28
j_call: TRBJ1-1
clone_size: -
d_call: -
cdr3_aa: CASSPRRTNTEAFF
cdr3_nt: TGTGCCAGCAGCCCTAGAAGAACGAACACTGAAGCTTTCTTT

v_call: TRBV5-4
j_call: TRBJ2-6
clone_size: -
d_call: -
cdr3_aa: CASSLLSSGANVLTF
cdr3_nt: TGTGCCAGCAGCTTACTTAGCTCTGGGGCCAACGTCCTGACTTTC

v_call: TRBV5-4
j_call: TRBJ2-7
clone_size: few
d_call: TRBD2
cdr3_aa: CASSLRTSYEQYF
cdr3_nt: TGTGCCAGCAGCCTCAGGACTAGCTACGAGCAGTACTTC

v_call: TRBV4-1
j_call: TRBJ2-7
clone_size: -
d_call: -
cdr3_aa: CASSQEGQGRGYEQYF
cdr3_nt: TGCGCCAGCAGCCAAGAAGGCCAGGGCAGAGGCTACGAGCAGTACTTC

v_call: TRBV7-8
j_call: TRBJ1-2
clone_size: -
d_call: -
cdr3_aa: CASSLGSSANYGYTF
cdr3_nt: TGTGCCAGCAGCTTAGGTTCCAGCGCTAACTATGGCTACACCTTC